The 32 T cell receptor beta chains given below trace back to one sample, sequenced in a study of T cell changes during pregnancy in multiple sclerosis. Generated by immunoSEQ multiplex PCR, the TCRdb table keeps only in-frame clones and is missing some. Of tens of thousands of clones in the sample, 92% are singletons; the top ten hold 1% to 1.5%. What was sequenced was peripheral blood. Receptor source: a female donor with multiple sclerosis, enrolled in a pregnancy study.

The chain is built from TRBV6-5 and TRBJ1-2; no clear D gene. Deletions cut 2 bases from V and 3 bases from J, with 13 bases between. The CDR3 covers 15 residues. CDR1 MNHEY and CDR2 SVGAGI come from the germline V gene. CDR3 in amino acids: CASSYASGSDYGYTF. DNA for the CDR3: TGTGCCAGCAGTTACGCCTCGGGGAGCGACTATGGCTACACCTTC.

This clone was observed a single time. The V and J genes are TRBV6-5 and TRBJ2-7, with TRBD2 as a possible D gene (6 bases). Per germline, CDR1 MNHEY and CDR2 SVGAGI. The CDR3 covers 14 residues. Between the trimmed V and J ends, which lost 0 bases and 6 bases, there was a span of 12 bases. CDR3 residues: CASSYSSGVVEQYF. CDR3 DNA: TGTGCCAGCAGTTACTCGTCGGGAGTGGTCGAGCAGTACTTC.

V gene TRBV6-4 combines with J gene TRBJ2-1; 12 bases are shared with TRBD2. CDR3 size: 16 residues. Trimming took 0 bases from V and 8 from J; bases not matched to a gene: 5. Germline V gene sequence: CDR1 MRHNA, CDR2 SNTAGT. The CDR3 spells CASSDSGLAGWDEQFF. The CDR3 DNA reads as TGTGCCAGCAGTGACTCCGGACTAGCGGGATGGGATGAGCAGTTCTTC.

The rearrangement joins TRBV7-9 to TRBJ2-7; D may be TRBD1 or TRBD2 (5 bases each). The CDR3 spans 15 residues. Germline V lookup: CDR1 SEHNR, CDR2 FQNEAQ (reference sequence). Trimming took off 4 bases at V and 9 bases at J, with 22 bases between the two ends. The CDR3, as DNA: TGTGCCAGCAGCTCCAACCCCGGGACGGTTCTAAGGCAGTACTTC. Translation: CASSSNPGTVLRQYF.

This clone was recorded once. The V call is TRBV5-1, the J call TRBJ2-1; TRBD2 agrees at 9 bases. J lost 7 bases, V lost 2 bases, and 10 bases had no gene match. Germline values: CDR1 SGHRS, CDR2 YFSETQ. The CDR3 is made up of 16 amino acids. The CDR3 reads CASSFSTSGLPNEQFF. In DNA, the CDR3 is TGCGCCAGCAGCTTTAGTACTAGCGGGCTCCCGAATGAGCAGTTCTTC.

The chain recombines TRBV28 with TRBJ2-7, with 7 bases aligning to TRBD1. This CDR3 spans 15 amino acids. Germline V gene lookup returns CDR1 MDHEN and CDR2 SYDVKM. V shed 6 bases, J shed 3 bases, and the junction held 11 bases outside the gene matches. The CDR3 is CASSRKGTAFYEQYF. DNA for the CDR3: TGTGCCAGCAGCCGAAAGGGGACAGCATTCTACGAGCAGTACTTC. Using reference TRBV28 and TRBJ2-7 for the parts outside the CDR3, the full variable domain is DVKVTQSSRYLVKRTGEKVFLECVQDMDHENMFWYRQDPGLGLRLIYFSYDVKMKEKGDIPEGYSVSREKKERFSLILESASTNQTSMYLCASSRKGTAFYEQYFGPGTRLTVT.

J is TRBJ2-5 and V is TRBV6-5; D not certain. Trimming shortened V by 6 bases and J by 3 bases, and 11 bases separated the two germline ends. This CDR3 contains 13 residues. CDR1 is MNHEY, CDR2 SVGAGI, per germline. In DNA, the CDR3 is TGTGCCAGCAGGCGCAGCATGAAAGAGACCCAGTACTTC. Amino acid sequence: CASRRSMKETQYF.

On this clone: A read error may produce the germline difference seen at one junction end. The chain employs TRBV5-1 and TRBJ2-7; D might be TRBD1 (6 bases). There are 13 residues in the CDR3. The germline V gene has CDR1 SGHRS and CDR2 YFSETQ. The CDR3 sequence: CASSLKQGYGQYF. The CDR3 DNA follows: TGCGCCAGCAGCTTAAAACAGGGTTACGGGCAGTACTTC.

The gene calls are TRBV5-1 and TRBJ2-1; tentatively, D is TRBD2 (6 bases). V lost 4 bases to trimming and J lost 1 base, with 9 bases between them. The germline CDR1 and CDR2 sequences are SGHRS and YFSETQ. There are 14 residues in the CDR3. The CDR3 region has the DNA TGCGCCAGCAGCGTGGACTATTCCTACAATGAGCAGTTCTTC. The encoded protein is CASSVDYSYNEQFF.

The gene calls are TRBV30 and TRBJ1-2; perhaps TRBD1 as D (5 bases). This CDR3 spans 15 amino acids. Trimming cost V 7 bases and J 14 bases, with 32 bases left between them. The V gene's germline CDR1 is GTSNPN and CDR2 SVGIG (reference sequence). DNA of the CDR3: TGTGCCTCAGAACCCGACGGCGGGGGGTATGGAACGAGAACCTTC. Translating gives CASEPDGGGYGTRTF.

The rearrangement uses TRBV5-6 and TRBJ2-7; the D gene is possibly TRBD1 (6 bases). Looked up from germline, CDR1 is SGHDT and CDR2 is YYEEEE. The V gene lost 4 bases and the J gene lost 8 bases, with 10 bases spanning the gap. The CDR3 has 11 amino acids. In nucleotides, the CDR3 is TGTGCCAGCAGCAGAGGGACACAGCAGTACTTC. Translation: CASSRGTQQYF.

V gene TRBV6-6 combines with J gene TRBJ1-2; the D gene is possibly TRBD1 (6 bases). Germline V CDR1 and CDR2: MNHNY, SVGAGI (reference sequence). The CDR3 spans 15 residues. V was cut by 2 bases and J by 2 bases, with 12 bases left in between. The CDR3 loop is CASSYPTQGNYGYTF. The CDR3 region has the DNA TGTGCCAGCAGTTACCCGACACAGGGAAACTATGGCTACACCTTC.

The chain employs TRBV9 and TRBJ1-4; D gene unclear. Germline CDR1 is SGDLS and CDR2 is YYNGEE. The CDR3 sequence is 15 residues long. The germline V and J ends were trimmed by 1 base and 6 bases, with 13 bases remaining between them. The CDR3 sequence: CASSVSGHYDEKLFF. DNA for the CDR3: TGTGCCAGCAGCGTATCTGGTCACTACGATGAAAAACTGTTTTTT.

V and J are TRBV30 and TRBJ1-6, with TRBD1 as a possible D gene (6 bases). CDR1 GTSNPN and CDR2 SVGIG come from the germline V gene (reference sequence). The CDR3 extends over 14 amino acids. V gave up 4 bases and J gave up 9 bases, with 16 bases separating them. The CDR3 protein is CAWTQGKGGSPLHF. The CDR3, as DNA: TGTGCCTGGACTCAGGGGAAAGGCGGTTCACCCCTCCACTTT. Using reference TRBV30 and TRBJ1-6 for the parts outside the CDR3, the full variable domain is SQTIHQWPATLVQPVGSPLSLECTVEGTSNPNLYWYRQAAGRGLQLLFYSVGIGQISSEVPQNLSASRPQDRQFILSSKKLLLSDSGFYLCAWTQGKGGSPLHFGNGTRLTVT.

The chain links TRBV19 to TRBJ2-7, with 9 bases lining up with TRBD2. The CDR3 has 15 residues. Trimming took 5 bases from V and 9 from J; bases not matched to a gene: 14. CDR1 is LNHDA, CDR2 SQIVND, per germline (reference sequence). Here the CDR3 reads CASSPGGLASAGQYF. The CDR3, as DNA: TGTGCCAGTAGTCCAGGGGGACTAGCTTCGGCCGGGCAGTACTTC.

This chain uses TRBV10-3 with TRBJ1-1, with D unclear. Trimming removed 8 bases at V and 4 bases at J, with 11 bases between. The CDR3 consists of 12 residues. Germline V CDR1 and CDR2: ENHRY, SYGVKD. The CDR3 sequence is CAIGSGFTEAFF. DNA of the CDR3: TGTGCCATCGGTTCCGGGTTCACTGAAGCTTTCTTT.

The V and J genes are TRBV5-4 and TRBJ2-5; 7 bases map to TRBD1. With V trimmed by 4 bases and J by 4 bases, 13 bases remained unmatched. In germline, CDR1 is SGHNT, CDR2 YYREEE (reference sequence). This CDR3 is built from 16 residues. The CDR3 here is CASSPWGQPRGETQYF. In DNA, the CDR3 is TGTGCCAGCAGCCCATGGGGACAGCCCCGCGGAGAGACCCAGTACTTC.

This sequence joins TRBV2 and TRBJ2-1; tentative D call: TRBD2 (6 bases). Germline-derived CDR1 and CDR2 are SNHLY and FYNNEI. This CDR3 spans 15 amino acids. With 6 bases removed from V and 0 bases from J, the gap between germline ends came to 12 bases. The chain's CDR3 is CASSQLAGSYNEQFF. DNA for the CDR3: TGTGCCAGCAGCCAACTAGCAGGCTCCTACAATGAGCAGTTCTTC.

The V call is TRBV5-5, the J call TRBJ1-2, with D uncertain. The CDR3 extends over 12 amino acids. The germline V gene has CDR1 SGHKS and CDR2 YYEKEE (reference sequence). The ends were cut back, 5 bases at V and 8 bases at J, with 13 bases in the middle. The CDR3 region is CASRSTLGGYTF. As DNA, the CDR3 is TGTGCCAGCAGAAGTACGTTGGGCGGCTACACCTTC.

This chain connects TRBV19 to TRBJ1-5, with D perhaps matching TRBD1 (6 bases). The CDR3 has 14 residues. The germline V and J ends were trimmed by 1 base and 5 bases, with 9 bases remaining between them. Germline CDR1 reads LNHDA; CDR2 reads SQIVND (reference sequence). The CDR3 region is CASSIAGVHQPQHF. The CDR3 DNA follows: TGTGCCAGTAGTATAGCAGGGGTCCATCAGCCCCAGCATTTT. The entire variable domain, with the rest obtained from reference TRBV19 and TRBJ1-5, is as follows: DGGITQSPKYLFRKEGQNVTLSCEQNLNHDAMYWYRQDPGQGLRLIYYSQIVNDFQKGDIAEGYSVSREKKESFPLTVTSAQKNPTAFYLCASSIAGVHQPQHFGDGTRLSIL.

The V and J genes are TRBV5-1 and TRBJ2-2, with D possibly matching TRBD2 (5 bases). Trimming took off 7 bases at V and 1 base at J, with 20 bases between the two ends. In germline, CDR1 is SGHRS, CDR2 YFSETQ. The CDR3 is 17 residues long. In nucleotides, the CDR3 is TGCGCCAGCTCCTTTAAGATGAGCCGGGAGAACACCGGGGAGCTGTTTTTT. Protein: CASSFKMSRENTGELFF.

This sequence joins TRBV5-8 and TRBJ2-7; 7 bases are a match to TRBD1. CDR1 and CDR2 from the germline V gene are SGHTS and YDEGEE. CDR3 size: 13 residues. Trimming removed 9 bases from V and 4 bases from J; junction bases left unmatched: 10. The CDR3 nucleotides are TGTGCCACCATCTTTAGGACAGGTTACGAGCAGTACTTC. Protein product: CATIFRTGYEQYF.

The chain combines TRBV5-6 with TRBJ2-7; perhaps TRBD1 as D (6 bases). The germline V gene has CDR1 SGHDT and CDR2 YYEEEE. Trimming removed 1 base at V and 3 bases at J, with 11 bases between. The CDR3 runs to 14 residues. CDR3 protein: CASSLKTGRYEQYF. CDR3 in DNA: TGTGCCAGCAGCTTGAAGACAGGACGCTACGAGCAGTACTTC.

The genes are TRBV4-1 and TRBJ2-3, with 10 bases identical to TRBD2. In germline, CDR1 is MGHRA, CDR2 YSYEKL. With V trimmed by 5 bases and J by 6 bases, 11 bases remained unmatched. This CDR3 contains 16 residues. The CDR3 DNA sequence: TGCGCCAGCAGCGAAGGGCCTAGCGGGAGAGCGGATACGCAGTATTTT. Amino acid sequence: CASSEGPSGRADTQYF.

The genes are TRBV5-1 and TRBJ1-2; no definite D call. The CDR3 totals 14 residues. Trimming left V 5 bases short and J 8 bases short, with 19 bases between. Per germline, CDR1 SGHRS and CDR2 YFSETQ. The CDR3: CASSSGLSDGGYTF. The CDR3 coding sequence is TGCGCCAGCAGTAGCGGACTTTCCGACGGAGGCTACACCTTC.

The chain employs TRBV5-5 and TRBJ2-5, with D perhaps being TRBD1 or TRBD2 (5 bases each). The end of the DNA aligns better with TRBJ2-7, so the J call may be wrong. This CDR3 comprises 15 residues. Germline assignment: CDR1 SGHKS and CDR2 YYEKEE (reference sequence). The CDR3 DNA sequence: TGTGCCAGCAGCTTGCGAGGGGTTTCCACCTACGAGCAGTACTTC. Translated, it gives CASSLRGVSTYEQYF.

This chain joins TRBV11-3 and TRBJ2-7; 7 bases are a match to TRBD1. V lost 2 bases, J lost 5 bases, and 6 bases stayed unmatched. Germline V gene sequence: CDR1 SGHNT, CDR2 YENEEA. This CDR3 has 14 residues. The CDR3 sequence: CASSLNRGEDEQYF. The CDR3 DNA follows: TGTGCCAGCAGCTTAAACAGGGGAGAAGACGAGCAGTACTTC. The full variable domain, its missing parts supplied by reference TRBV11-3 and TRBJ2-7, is EAGVVQSPRYKIIEKKQPVAFWCNPISGHNTLYWYLQNLGQGPELLIRYENEEAVDDSQLPKDRFSAERLKGVDSTLKIQPAELGDSAVYLCASSLNRGEDEQYFGPGTRLTVT.

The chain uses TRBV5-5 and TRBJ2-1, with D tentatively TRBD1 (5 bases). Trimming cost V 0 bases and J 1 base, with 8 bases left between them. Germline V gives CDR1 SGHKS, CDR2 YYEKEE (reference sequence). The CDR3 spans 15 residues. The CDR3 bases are TGTGCCAGCAGCTTGGCTCCAGGGTCCTACAATGAGCAGTTCTTC. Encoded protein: CASSLAPGSYNEQFF.

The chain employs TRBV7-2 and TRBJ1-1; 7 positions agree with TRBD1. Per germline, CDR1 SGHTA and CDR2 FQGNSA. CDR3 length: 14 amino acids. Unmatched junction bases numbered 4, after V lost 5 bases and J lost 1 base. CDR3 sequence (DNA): TGTGCCAGCAGCCTGACAGGGAGGAACACTGAAGCTTTCTTT. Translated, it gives CASSLTGRNTEAFF.

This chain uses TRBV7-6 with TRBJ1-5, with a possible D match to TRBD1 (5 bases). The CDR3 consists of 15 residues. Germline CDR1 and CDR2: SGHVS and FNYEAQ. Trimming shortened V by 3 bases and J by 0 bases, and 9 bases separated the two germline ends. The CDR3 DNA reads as TGTGCCAGCAGCTTGACCGACAGTAGCAATCAGCCCCAGCATTTT. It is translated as CASSLTDSSNQPQHF.

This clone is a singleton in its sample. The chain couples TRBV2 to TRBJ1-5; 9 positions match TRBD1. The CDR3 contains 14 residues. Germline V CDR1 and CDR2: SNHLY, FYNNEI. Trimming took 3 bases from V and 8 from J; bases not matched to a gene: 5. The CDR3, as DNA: TGTGCCAGCAGTGAGGACAGGGGTGGGGAGCCCCAGCATTTT. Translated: CASSEDRGGEPQHF.

The CDR3, as DNA: TGTGCCAGCAGTGCAGGGGACGGTTCCTACGAGCAGTACTTC. Its protein product is CASSAGDGSYEQYF. V usage is TRBV2 and J usage is TRBJ2-7, with D possibly TRBD1 on 6 matching bases. The CDR3 extends over 14 amino acids. In germline, CDR1 is SNHLY, CDR2 FYNNEI. Trimming removed 4 bases at V and 1 base at J, with 11 bases between.